A single sample gave rise to the 21 T cell receptor beta chains below, sequenced in a study of OX40 agonist ivuxolimab in advanced cancers. Assay used: immunoSEQ multiplex PCR; TCRdb lists only in-frame clones, some missing. The sample lists several thousand clones, roughly four fifths occurring once. Specimen: CD4+ or CD8+ T cells sorted from blood, collected in a trial of the OX40 agonist ivuxolimab. Receptors originate from an adult with an advanced solid tumor such as melanoma, head and neck, liver or kidney cancer.

The chain recombines TRBV7-8 with TRBJ1-5; 9 bases line up with TRBD1. J was trimmed by 4 bases and V by 9 bases; bases with no gene match: 7. From germline, CDR1 is SGHVS and CDR2 FQNEAQ. The CDR3 length is 14 residues. The CDR3 loop is CASESGTGNQPQHF. The CDR3 bases are TGTGCCAGTGAAAGTGGGACAGGGAATCAGCCCCAGCATTTT.

This sequence joins TRBV7-2 and TRBJ2-5, with 12 bases aligning to TRBD2. Germline-derived CDR1 and CDR2 are SGHTA and FQGNSA. This CDR3 has 19 amino acids. V lost 1 base, J lost 3 bases, and 12 bases stayed unmatched. CDR3 in DNA: TGTGCCAGCAGCTTAGGCTATTCTAGCGGGAGGGCTAAGGAAGAGACCCAGTACTTC. Translation: CASSLGYSSGRAKEETQYF.

The J gene is TRBJ1-5, the V gene TRBV7-9, with D uncertain. CDR3 length: 15 residues. The germline V gene has CDR1 SEHNR and CDR2 FQNEAQ (reference sequence). The V end was cut by 5 bases, the J end by 2 bases, with 13 bases between. The CDR3 loop is CASSKTQAGNQPQHF. CDR3 DNA: TGTGCCAGCAGCAAGACCCAGGCGGGCAATCAGCCCCAGCATTTT.

This chain links TRBV27 with TRBJ2-2; possible D gene TRBD2, 7 bases. The CDR3 length is 13 residues. The germline V gene has CDR1 MNHEY and CDR2 SMNVEV (reference sequence). V shed 3 bases and J shed 9 bases, with 11 bases lying between them. CDR3 protein: CASSLWGGRELFF. CDR3 in DNA: TGTGCCAGCAGTTTGTGGGGGGGCCGGGAGCTGTTTTTT.

The J gene is TRBJ2-3, the V gene TRBV29-1; perhaps TRBD1 as D (5 bases). The V gene's germline CDR1 is SQVTM and CDR2 ANQGSEA. The CDR3 length is 15 residues. Trimming removed 8 bases at V and 1 base at J, with 19 bases between. DNA for the CDR3: TGCAGCACCCAAGACGGACACTCTGGCACAGATACGCAGTATTTT. Translating it yields CSTQDGHSGTDTQYF.

The chain uses TRBV7-2 and TRBJ1-5; D is unresolved. V gave up 1 base and J gave up 4 bases, with 5 bases separating them. Germline CDR1 and CDR2: SGHTA and FQGNSA. This CDR3 region has 13 residues. In DNA, the CDR3 is TGTGCCAGCAGCTTAGAAAGGAATCAGCCCCAGCATTTT. Translating it yields CASSLERNQPQHF. The entire variable domain, with the rest obtained from reference TRBV7-2 and TRBJ1-5, is as follows: GAGVSQSPSNKVTEKGKDVELRCDPISGHTALYWYRQSLGQGLEFLIYFQGNSAPDKSGLPSDRFSAERTGGSVSTLTIQRTQQEDSAVYLCASSLERNQPQHFGDGTRLSIL.

The rearrangement joins TRBV6-5 to TRBJ2-1; 9 bases fit TRBD1. The CDR3 contains 16 residues. The germline V gene has CDR1 MNHEY and CDR2 SVGAGI. After removal of 0 bases from V and 1 base from J, the junction contained 1 base not matched to a gene. In DNA form, the CDR3 reads TGTGCCAGCAGTTACTCGGGGACAGGGTCCTACAATGAGCAGTTCTTC. Translating it yields CASSYSGTGSYNEQFF.

Only one count was recorded for this clone. The J gene is TRBJ1-1, the V gene TRBV27; 8 bases agree with TRBD1. Germline loops: CDR1 MNHEY, CDR2 SMNVEV (reference sequence). This CDR3 region has 14 residues. V shed 5 bases, J shed 5 bases, and the junction held 7 bases outside the gene matches. The CDR3 sequence is CASSIQGAFTEAFF. Written as DNA, the CDR3 is TGTGCCAGCAGTATTCAGGGGGCGTTTACTGAAGCTTTCTTT.

The chain combines TRBV21-1 with TRBJ2-4; TRBD1 is the table's D call, not checked against the DNA. TRBV21-1 counts as a pseudogene. This CDR3 comprises 15 residues. CDR3 protein: CASTPGEGAKNIQYF. As DNA, the CDR3 is TGTGCCAGCACACCAGGGGAAGGAGCCAAAAACATTCAGTACTTC.

The gene calls are TRBV6-1 and TRBJ1-2; D uncertain. The CDR3 loop spans 15 amino acids. V lost 3 bases, J lost 8 bases, and 19 bases lay in between. Germline values: CDR1 MNHNS, CDR2 SASEGT. The CDR3 DNA reads TGTGCCAGCAGTGAGGATCCAGTTCGCCCTGGGGGCTACACCTTC. Its translation: CASSEDPVRPGGYTF.

The genes are TRBV19 and TRBJ2-2; D is possibly TRBD1 or TRBD2 (5 bases each). This CDR3 comprises 19 residues. Germline CDR1 reads LNHDA; CDR2 reads SQIVND (reference sequence). V gave up 1 base and J gave up 3 bases, with 21 bases separating them. CDR3: CASSIVLFRELGDTGELFF. As DNA, the CDR3 is TGTGCCAGTAGTATAGTATTGTTCCGGGAACTAGGGGACACCGGGGAGCTGTTTTTT.

The chain employs TRBV14 and TRBJ2-3; D ambiguous. The CDR3 has 14 residues. Germline assignment: CDR1 SGHDN and CDR2 FVKESK. The V end lost 4 bases, the J end lost 4 bases, and 12 bases lay between the germline ends. CDR3 DNA: TGTGCCAGCAGCCGATACTCCGGAGCAGATACGCAGTATTTT. Translating it yields CASSRYSGADTQYF.

This chain joins TRBV4-1 and TRBJ2-5, with 10 bases aligning to TRBD1. The length of the CDR3 is 16 residues. Germline V gene sequence: CDR1 MGHRA, CDR2 YSYEKL. V lost 4 bases, J lost 5 bases, and 10 bases stayed unmatched. DNA of the CDR3: TGCGCCAGCAGCCCCAGGGACAGGGGAGGTGGGGAGACCCAGTACTTC. Amino acids: CASSPRDRGGGETQYF.

The rearrangement joins TRBV28 to TRBJ2-5; 11 nucleotides match TRBD2. Trimming at V came to 6 bases and at J to 1 base, leaving 4 bases not matched to a gene. The germline CDR1 and CDR2 sequences are MDHEN and SYDVKM. This CDR3 is 15 amino acids long. The CDR3 sequence: CASSRGLAGQETQYF. The CDR3, as DNA: TGTGCCAGCAGCCGAGGACTAGCGGGCCAAGAGACCCAGTACTTC.

The gene calls are TRBV28 and TRBJ2-7, with 11 bases aligning to TRBD2. J gave up 12 bases and V 4 bases, and 17 bases lay outside the gene matches. Germline CDR1 is MDHEN and CDR2 is SYDVKM. The CDR3 runs to 16 residues. CDR3 DNA sequence: TGTGCCAGCAGTTCCCTGGGACTAGCGGTAGACATCTTCCTGTACTTC. Translation: CASSSLGLAVDIFLYF.

This chain links TRBV27 with TRBJ1-1; D call uncertain. Per the germline V gene, CDR1 is MNHEY and CDR2 is SMNVEV (reference sequence). The V gene lost 2 bases and the J gene lost 9 bases, with 13 bases spanning the gap. The CDR3 is 13 amino acids. CDR3 DNA: TGTGCCAGCAGTTTAAATAAGGGTAGGAAAGCTTTCTTT. This translates into CASSLNKGRKAFF.

The chain links TRBV7-9 to TRBJ2-1; D is unclear. Germline V gene sequence: CDR1 SEHNR, CDR2 FQNEAQ (reference sequence). With 0 bases removed from V and 7 bases from J, the gap between germline ends came to 7 bases. This CDR3 is 13 amino acids long. CDR3 in DNA: TGTGCCAGCAGCTTAGCCTCAGAGAATGAGCAGTTCTTC. It yields the protein CASSLASENEQFF.

The chain carries TRBV7-2 and TRBJ1-5; 7 nucleotides line up with TRBD1. The CDR3 length is 18 residues. The V gene's germline CDR1 is SGHTA and CDR2 FQGNSA. The V segment lost 2 bases and the J segment 2 bases; nucleotides outside the gene matches: 12. This chain's CDR3 is CASSLSPTGEVGNQPQHF. The DNA for the CDR3 is TGTGCCAGCAGCTTATCCCCAACAGGGGAGGTCGGCAATCAGCCCCAGCATTTT.

In its sample, this clone was seen once. This sequence joins TRBV7-6 and TRBJ2-7; D may be TRBD2 (5 bases). CDR3 size: 14 residues. V was shortened by 5 bases and J by 0 bases, with 11 bases between the two germline ends. Germline V gene sequence: CDR1 SGHVS, CDR2 FNYEAQ. The CDR3 here is CASSPGLSSYEQYF. The CDR3 nucleotides read TGTGCCAGCAGCCCCGGACTGAGCTCCTACGAGCAGTACTTC.

This chain uses TRBV4-3 with TRBJ1-1; 8 bases fit TRBD1. Germline CDR1 LGHNA, CDR2 YSLEER. The junction had 9 bases not matched to a gene; V was cut back by 4 bases and J by 5 bases. The CDR3 length is 15 residues. The CDR3 sequence: CASSPRRTGRTEAFF. CDR3 sequence (DNA): TGCGCCAGCAGCCCGAGACGGACAGGGCGAACTGAAGCTTTCTTT.

V and J are TRBV4-1 and TRBJ2-5, with D unresolved. This CDR3 has 13 amino acids. Germline-derived CDR1 and CDR2 are MGHRA and YSYEKL. V lost 4 bases, J lost 2 bases, and 8 bases lay in between. CDR3 DNA: TGCGCCAGCAGCCTTGTACGGCAAGAGACCCAGTACTTC. It encodes CASSLVRQETQYF.